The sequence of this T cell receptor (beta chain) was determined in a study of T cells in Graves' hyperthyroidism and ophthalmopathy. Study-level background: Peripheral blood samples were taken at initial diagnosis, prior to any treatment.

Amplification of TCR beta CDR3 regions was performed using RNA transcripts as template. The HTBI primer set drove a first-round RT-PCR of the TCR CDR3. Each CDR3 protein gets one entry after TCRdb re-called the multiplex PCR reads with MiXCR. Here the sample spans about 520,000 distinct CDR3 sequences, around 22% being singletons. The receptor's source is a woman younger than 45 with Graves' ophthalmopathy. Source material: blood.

In DNA form, the CDR3 reads TGCAGCGTTGCCTTGGGACTAGTGGAGACCCAGTACTTC. It is translated as CSVALGLVETQYF. The rearrangement links TRBV29-1 to TRBJ2-5; 8 nucleotides line up with TRBD2. The germline CDR1 and CDR2 sequences are SQVTM and ANQGSEA. CDR3 length equals 13 residues. V shed 4 bases and J 5 bases; nucleotides not matched to a gene: 6.